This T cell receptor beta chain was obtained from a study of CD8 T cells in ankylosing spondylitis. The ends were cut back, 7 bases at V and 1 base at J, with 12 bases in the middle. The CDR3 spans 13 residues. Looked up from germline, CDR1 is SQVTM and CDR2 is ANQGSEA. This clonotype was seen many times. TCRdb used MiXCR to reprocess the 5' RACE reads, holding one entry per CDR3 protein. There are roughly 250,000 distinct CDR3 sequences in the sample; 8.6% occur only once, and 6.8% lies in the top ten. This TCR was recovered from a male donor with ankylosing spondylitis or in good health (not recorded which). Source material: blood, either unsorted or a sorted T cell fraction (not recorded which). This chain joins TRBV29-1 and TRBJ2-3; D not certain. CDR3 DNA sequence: TGCAGCGCCCCCGAACCCGGCACAGATACGCAGTATTTT. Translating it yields CSAPEPGTDTQYF.